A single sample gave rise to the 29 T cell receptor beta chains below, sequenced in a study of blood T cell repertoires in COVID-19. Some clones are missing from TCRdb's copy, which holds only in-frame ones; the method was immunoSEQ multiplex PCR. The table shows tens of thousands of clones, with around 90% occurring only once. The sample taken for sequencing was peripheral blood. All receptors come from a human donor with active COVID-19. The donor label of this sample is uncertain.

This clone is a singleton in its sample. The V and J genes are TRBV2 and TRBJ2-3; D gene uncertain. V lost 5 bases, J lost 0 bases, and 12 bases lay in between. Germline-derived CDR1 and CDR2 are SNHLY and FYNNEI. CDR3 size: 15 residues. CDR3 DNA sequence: TGTGCCAGCAGTCCGGCAGGCCTAAGCACAGATACGCAGTATTTT. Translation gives CASSPAGLSTDTQYF.

CDR3 sequence (DNA): TGTGCCAGCAGCTTTAGCGGGCAAGAGACCCAGTACTTC. Translated, it gives CASSFSGQETQYF. The chain links TRBV5-6 to TRBJ2-5; 7 bases align to TRBD2. CDR1 and CDR2 from the germline V gene are SGHDT and YYEEEE. The trim removed 2 bases at V and 2 bases at J, leaving 0 bases unmatched. This CDR3 contains 13 residues.

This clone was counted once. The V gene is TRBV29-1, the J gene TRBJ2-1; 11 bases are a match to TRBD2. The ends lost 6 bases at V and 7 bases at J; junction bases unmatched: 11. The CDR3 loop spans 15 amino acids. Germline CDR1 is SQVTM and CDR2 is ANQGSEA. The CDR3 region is CSVVTGTSGGNEQFF. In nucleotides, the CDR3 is TGCAGCGTGGTAACCGGGACTAGCGGAGGAAATGAGCAGTTCTTC.

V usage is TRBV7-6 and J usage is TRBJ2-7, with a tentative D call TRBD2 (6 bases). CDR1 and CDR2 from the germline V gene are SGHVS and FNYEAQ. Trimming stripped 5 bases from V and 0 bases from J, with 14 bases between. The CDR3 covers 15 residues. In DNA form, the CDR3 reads TGTGCCAGCAGCCTACCGGGACTCAGCTCCTACGAGCAGTACTTC. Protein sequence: CASSLPGLSSYEQYF.

CDR3 protein: CASTPGGQGQSPLHF. The CDR3 DNA sequence: TGTGCCAGCACCCCGGGGGGACAGGGGCAATCACCCCTCCACTTT. The chain recombines TRBV5-8 with TRBJ1-6; 10 bases are shared with TRBD1. There are 15 residues in the CDR3. Germline V gene sequence: CDR1 SGHTS, CDR2 YDEGEE. Losses at the gene ends were 6 bases for V and 10 bases for J; bases not matched to a gene: 10.

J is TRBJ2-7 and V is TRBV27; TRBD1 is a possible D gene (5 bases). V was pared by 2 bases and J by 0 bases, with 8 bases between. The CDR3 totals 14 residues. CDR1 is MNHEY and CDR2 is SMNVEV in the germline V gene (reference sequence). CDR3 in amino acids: CASSLGAYSYEQYF. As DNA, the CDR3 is TGTGCCAGCAGTTTAGGGGCCTACTCCTACGAGCAGTACTTC.

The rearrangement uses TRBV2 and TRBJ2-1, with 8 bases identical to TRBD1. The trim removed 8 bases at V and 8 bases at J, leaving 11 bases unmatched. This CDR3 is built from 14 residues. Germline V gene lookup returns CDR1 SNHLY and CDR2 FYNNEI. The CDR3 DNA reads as TGTGCCAGCGGACAGGGTTCTTATATTGATGAGCAGTTCTTC. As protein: CASGQGSYIDEQFF. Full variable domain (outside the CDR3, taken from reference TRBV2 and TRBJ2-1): EPEVTQTPSHQVTQMGQEVILRCVPISNHLYFYWYRQILGQKVEFLVSFYNNEISEKSEIFDDQFSVERPDGSNFTLKIRSTKLEDSAMYFCASGQGSYIDEQFFGPGTRLTVL.

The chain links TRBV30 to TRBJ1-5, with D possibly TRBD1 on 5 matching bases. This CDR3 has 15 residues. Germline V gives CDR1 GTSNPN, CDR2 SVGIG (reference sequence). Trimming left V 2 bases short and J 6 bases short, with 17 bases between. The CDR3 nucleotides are TGTGCCTGGAGTCGGGTGGGAGGGGCCGGTCAGCCCCAGCATTTT. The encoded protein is CAWSRVGGAGQPQHF.

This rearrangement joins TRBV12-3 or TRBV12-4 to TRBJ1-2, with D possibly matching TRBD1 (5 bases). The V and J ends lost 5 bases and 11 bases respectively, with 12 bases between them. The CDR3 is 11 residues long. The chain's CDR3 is CASSRTGGYTF. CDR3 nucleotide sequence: TGTGCCAGCAGTCGAACGGGGGGGTACACCTTC.

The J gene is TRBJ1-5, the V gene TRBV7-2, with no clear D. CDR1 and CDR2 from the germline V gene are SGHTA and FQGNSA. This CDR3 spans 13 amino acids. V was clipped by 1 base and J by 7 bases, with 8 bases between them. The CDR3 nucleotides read TGTGCCAGCAGCTTAGACATCAGGCAGCCCCAGCATTTT. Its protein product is CASSLDIRQPQHF.

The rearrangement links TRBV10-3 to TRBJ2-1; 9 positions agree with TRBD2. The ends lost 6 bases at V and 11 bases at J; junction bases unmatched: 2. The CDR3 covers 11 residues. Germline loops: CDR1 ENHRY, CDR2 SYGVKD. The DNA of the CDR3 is TGTGCCATCAGGACTAGCGGACAGCAGTTCTTC. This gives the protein CAIRTSGQQFF.

The CDR3 DNA reads as TGCGCCAGCAGCTCCGGGACAGGGGTGGGTTTCGGTGGCTACACCTTC. Translated, it gives CASSSGTGVGFGGYTF. The rearrangement uses TRBV5-1 and TRBJ1-2; the match to TRBD1 covers 10 bases. The CDR3 spans 16 residues. The germline V gene encodes CDR1 SGHRS and CDR2 YFSETQ. V trimming: 3 bases; J trimming: 7 bases; junction bases outside the gene matches: 12.

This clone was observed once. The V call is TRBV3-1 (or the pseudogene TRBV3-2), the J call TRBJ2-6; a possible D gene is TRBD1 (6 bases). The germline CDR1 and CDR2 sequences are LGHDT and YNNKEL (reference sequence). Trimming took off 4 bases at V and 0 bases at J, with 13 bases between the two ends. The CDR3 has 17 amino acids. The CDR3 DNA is TGTGCCAGCAGCCTGGCCAGGGGTCTCTCTGGGGCCAACGTCCTGACTTTC. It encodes CASSLARGLSGANVLTF.

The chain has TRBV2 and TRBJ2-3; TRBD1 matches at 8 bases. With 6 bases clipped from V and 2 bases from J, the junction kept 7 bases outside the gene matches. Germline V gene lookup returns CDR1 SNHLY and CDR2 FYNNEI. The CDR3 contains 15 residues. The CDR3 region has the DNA TGTGCCAGCAGAACTACAGGGGGATTCACAGATACGCAGTATTTT. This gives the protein CASRTTGGFTDTQYF.

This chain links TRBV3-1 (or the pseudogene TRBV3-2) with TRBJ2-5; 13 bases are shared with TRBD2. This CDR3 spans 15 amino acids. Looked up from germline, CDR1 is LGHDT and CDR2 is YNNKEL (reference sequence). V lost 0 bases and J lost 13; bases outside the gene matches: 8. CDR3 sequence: CASSQEGGLAGPRYF. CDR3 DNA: TGTGCCAGCAGCCAAGAGGGGGGACTAGCGGGGCCCCGGTACTTC.

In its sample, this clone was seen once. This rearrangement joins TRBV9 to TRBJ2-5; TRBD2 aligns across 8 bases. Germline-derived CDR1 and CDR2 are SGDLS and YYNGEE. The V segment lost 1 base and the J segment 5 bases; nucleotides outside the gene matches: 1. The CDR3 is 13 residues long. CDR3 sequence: CASSVPGGETQYF. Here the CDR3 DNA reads TGTGCCAGCAGCGTACCGGGGGGGGAGACCCAGTACTTC.

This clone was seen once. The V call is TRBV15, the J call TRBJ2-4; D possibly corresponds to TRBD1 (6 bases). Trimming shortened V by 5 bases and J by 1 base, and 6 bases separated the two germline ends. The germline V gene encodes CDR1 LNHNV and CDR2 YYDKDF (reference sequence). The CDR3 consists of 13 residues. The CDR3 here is CATSQGAKNIQYF. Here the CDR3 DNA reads TGTGCCACCAGCCAGGGGGCCAAAAACATTCAGTACTTC.

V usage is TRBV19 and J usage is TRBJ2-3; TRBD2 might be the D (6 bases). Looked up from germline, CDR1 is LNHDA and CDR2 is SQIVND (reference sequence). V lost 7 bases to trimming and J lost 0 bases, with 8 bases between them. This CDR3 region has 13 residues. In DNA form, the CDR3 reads TGTGCCAGTATGGCGGGAAGCACAGATACGCAGTATTTT. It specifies CASMAGSTDTQYF.

The CDR3 loop is CASSPRTGDSPLHF. The CDR3 region has the DNA TGTGCCAGCAGCCCGCGGACAGGGGATTCACCCCTCCACTTT. The genes are TRBV7-9 and TRBJ1-6, with 9 bases matching TRBD1. Trimming cost V 5 bases and J 8 bases; bases outside gene matches: 4. Germline CDR1 SEHNR, CDR2 FQNEAQ (reference sequence). CDR3 length: 14 residues.

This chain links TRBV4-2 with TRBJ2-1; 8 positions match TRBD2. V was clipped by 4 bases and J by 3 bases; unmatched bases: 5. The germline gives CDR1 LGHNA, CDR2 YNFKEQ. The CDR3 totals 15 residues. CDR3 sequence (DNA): TGTGCCAGCAGCCCCCGGGGGGGGAACTACAATGAGCAGTTCTTC. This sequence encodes CASSPRGGNYNEQFF.

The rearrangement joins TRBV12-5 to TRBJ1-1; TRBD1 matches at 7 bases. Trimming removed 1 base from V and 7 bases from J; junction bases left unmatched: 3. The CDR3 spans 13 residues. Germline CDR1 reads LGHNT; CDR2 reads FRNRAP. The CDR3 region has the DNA TGTGCTAGTGGTTTGGGGCAGGGGGGTGAAGCTTTCTTT. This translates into CASGLGQGGEAFF.

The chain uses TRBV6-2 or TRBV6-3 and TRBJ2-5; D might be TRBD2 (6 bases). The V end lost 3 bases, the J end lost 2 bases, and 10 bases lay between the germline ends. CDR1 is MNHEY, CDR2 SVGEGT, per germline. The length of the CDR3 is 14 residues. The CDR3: CASSYLRGQETQYF. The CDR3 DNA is TGTGCCAGCAGTTATCTGCGGGGTCAAGAGACCCAGTACTTC.

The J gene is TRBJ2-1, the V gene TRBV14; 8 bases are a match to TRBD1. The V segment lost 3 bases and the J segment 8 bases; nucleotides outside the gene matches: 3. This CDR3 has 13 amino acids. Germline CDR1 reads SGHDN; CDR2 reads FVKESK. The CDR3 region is CASSQDRVDEQFF. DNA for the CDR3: TGTGCCAGCAGCCAGGACAGGGTGGATGAGCAGTTCTTC. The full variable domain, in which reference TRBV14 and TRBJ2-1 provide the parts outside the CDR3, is EAGVTQFPSHSVIEKGQTVTLRCDPISGHDNLYWYRRVMGKEIKFLLHFVKESKQDESGMPNNRFLAERTGGTYSTLKVQPAELEDSGVYFCASSQDRVDEQFFGPGTRLTVL.

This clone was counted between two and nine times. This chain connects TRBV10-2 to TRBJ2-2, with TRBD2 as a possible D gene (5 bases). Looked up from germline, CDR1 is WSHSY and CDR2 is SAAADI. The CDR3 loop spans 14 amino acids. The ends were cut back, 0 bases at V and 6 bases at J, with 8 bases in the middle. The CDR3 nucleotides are TGCGCCAGCAGTGAGTCGACGGGGTCCGGGGAGCTGTTTTTT. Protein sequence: CASSESTGSGELFF.

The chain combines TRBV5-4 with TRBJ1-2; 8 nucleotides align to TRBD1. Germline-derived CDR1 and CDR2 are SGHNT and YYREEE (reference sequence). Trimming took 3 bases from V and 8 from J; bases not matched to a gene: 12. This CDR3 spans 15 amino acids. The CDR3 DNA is TGTGCCAGCAGCTCCTTGGACAGGGCAAGTCGGGGCTACACCTTC. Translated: CASSSLDRASRGYTF.

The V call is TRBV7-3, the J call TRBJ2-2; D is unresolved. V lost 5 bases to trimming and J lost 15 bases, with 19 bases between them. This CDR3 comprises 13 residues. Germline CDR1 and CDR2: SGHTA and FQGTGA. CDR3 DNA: TGTGCCAGCAGCACCCCTACCCTAGGCGTAATGTTTTTT. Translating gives CASSTPTLGVMFF.

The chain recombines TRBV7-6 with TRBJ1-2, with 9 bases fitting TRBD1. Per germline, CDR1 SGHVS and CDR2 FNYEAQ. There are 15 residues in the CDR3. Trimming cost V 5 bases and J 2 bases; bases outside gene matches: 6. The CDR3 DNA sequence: TGTGCCAGCAGCACGCGGACAGGGGAGAACTATGGCTACACCTTC. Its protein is CASSTRTGENYGYTF.

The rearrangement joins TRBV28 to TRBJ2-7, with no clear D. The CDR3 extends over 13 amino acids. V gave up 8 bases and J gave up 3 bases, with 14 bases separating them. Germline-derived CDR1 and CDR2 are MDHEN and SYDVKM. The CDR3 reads CASSSPRYYEQYF. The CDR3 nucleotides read TGTGCCAGCTCAAGCCCCCGGTACTACGAGCAGTACTTC.

CDR3 DNA: TGTGCCAGCAGCGTAGCCAGCGGGCGCGACGAGCAGTACTTC. The encoded protein is CASSVASGRDEQYF. This chain links TRBV9 with TRBJ2-7, with D possibly matching TRBD2 (6 bases). The CDR3 has 14 residues. Trimming cost V 0 bases and J 5 bases, with 12 bases left between them. Germline V gene data show CDR1 as SGDLS and CDR2 as YYNGEE. Full variable domain (remainder filled in from reference TRBV9 and TRBJ2-7): DSGVTQTPKHLITATGQRVTLRCSPRSGDLSVYWYQQSLDQGLQFLIQYYNGEERAKGNILERFSAQQFPDLHSELNLSSLELGDSALYFCASSVASGRDEQYFGPGTRLTVT.